A single sample gave rise to the 25 T cell receptor beta chains below, sequenced in a study of monozygotic twins with inflammatory bowel disease. After re-calling the 5' RACE reads, TCRdb lists one entry per CDR3 protein, DNA absent. The repertoire table contains approximately 400,000 distinct CDR3 sequences. Sequenced material: blood. These TCRs come from a human donor with ulcerative colitis or Crohn's disease, or a healthy co-twin of an affected twin (not recorded which).

The chain is built from TRBV7-2 and TRBJ2-3; the D call from TCRdb, TRBD1, cannot be confirmed without DNA. The CDR3 has 16 residues. Germline V CDR1 and CDR2: SGHTA, FQGNSA. The CDR3 sequence is CATRPSGGLRTDTQYF.

The V gene is TRBV20-1, the J gene TRBJ2-1; with no DNA, the TCRdb D assignment of TRBD1 cannot be verified. This CDR3 region has 15 residues. CDR1 is DFQATT, CDR2 SNEGSKA, per germline (reference sequence). The CDR3 is CSARAGPATYNEQFF.

The chain uses TRBV7-2 and TRBJ2-1. From germline, CDR1 is SGHTA and CDR2 FQGNSA. This CDR3 spans 17 amino acids. CDR3 amino acids: CASSLLFGVNSYNEQFF. Complete variable domain (other parts from reference TRBV7-2 and TRBJ2-1): GAGVSQSPSNKVTEKGKDVELRCDPISGHTALYWYRQSLGQGLEFLIYFQGNSAPDKSGLPSDRFSAERTGGSVSTLTIQRTQQEDSAVYLCASSLLFGVNSYNEQFFGPGTRLTVL.

CDR3 region: CAWRLTSRDTQYF. J is TRBJ2-3 and V is TRBV30. Germline values: CDR1 GTSNPN, CDR2 SVGIG (reference sequence). The CDR3 runs to 13 residues.

The V and J genes are TRBV25-1 and TRBJ2-3; TCRdb returns TRBD1, unconfirmable since there is no DNA. The germline V gene encodes CDR1 MGHDK and CDR2 SYGVNS. This CDR3 is built from 14 residues. This CDR3 reads CASSIQGLTDTQYF.

V and J are TRBV20-1 and TRBJ1-1. The CDR3 totals 14 residues. Germline values: CDR1 DFQATT, CDR2 SNEGSKA (reference sequence). The CDR3 region is CSARAVEMNTEAFF.

The V gene is TRBV5-1, the J gene TRBJ1-1. This CDR3 contains 13 residues. In germline, CDR1 is SGHRS, CDR2 YFSETQ. CDR3 sequence: CASSPDGEGEAFF.

The chain employs TRBV7-6 and TRBJ2-1; TCRdb names TRBD2, which stays unverified in the absence of DNA. The CDR3 loop spans 16 amino acids. Per germline, CDR1 SGHVS and CDR2 FNYEAQ. The CDR3 spells CASSLDASGGENEQFF.

The J gene is TRBJ2-7, the V gene TRBV5-1. Germline CDR1 SGHRS, CDR2 YFSETQ. The CDR3 runs to 16 residues. CDR3 region: CASSLVQGLPLREQYF.

CDR3 residues: CASFLGLNTDTQYF. The chain uses TRBV12-3 or TRBV12-4 and TRBJ2-3; TCRdb indicates TRBD2, and absent DNA this call remains unverified. The CDR3 runs to 14 residues.

CDR3 region: CASSPWTGGRSTEAFF. The chain couples TRBV5-1 to TRBJ1-1; TCRdb's D call of TRBD1 is untestable without DNA. The CDR3 spans 16 residues. Germline assignment: CDR1 SGHRS and CDR2 YFSETQ. The complete variable domain, with remaining parts taken from reference TRBV5-1 and TRBJ1-1, reads KAGVTQTPRYLIKTRGQQVTLSCSPISGHRSVSWYQQTPGQGLQFLFEYFSETQRNKGNFPGRFSGRQFSNSRSEMNVSTLELGDSALYLCASSPWTGGRSTEAFFGQGTRLTVV.

This chain links TRBV5-1 with TRBJ2-1; lacking DNA, the TRBD2 call made by TCRdb goes unchecked. CDR1 is SGHRS, CDR2 YFSETQ, per germline. The CDR3 has 16 amino acids. CDR3 sequence: CASSWAVAGVYNEQFF.

The chain has TRBV14 and TRBJ1-6. Germline V lookup: CDR1 SGHDN, CDR2 FVKESK. The CDR3 is 15 amino acids. The CDR3 protein is CASSQAVPYNSPLHF.

The rearrangement uses TRBV6-2 or TRBV6-3 and TRBJ2-7. The CDR3 totals 13 residues. The germline CDR1 and CDR2 sequences are MNHEY and SVGEGT. This CDR3 is CASSYNWYYEQYF.

The chain recombines TRBV24-1 with TRBJ2-5. Germline CDR1 reads KGHDR; CDR2 reads SFDVKD. The CDR3 has 13 residues. The CDR3 region is CATSEKGWETQYF.

J is TRBJ1-1 and V is TRBV29-1; TCRdb gives TRBD1 as the D gene, but with no DNA this cannot be confirmed. Germline V gives CDR1 SQVTM, CDR2 ANQGSEA. The CDR3 is 18 amino acids. The CDR3 spells CSVEARSEGAFRNTEAFF.

The gene calls are TRBV7-8 and TRBJ2-7; TCRdb outputs TRBD2, but without DNA this stays unchecked. Germline-derived CDR1 and CDR2 are SGHVS and FQNEAQ. This CDR3 has 15 amino acids. CDR3 in amino acids: CASSLASGRGYEQYF. The complete variable domain, with remaining parts taken from reference TRBV7-8 and TRBJ2-7, reads GAGVSQSPRYKVAKRGQDVALRCDPISGHVSLFWYQQALGQGPEFLTYFQNEAQLDKSGLPSDRFFAERPEGSVSTLKIQRTQQEDSAVYLCASSLASGRGYEQYFGPGTRLTVT.

The genes are TRBV6-1 and TRBJ1-3. This CDR3 comprises 14 residues. Germline loops: CDR1 MNHNS, CDR2 SASEGT. The CDR3 protein is CASSATSSGNTIYF.

The chain employs TRBV9 and TRBJ2-2; TCRdb lists TRBD1, though no DNA is available to test this call. CDR3 length equals 14 residues. Germline CDR1 and CDR2: SGDLS and YYNGEE. CDR3 amino acids: CASSAAVPTGELFF. The complete variable domain, with remaining parts taken from reference TRBV9 and TRBJ2-2, reads DSGVTQTPKHLITATGQRVTLRCSPRSGDLSVYWYQQSLDQGLQFLIQYYNGEERAKGNILERFSAQQFPDLHSELNLSSLELGDSALYFCASSAAVPTGELFFGEGSRLTVL.

V and J are TRBV20-1 and TRBJ1-3. CDR3 length equals 16 residues. Germline V CDR1 and CDR2: DFQATT, SNEGSKA (reference sequence). The CDR3 region is CSATDQGLVSGNTIYF.

This rearrangement joins TRBV12-3 or TRBV12-4 to TRBJ2-2; the TCRdb call, TRBD2, lacks DNA for checking. This CDR3 contains 14 residues. The CDR3 loop reads CASSLGLAPGELFF.

The genes are TRBV24-1 and TRBJ1-2. Germline V lookup: CDR1 KGHDR, CDR2 SFDVKD. The CDR3 sequence is 13 residues long. This chain's CDR3 is CATSDPSNYGYTF.

The CDR3 sequence is CASSPGQGASVGEKLFF. This chain links TRBV4-3 with TRBJ1-4; TCRdb selects TRBD1, and the lack of DNA leaves this call unchecked. The CDR3 sequence is 17 residues long. Germline V CDR1 and CDR2: LGHNA, YSLEER.

The chain recombines TRBV4-1 with TRBJ1-4; there is no DNA to check the TCRdb D call of TRBD1. From germline, CDR1 is MGHRA and CDR2 YSYEKL. The length of the CDR3 is 19 residues. This CDR3 is CASSHRDPGQGATNEKLFF.

This rearrangement joins TRBV10-3 to TRBJ2-2. Per the germline V gene, CDR1 is ENHRY and CDR2 is SYGVKD. The CDR3 has 13 amino acids. CDR3 region: CAISKTDTGELFF.